These T cell receptor beta chains were read from a single sample in a study of T cells in localized non-small cell lung cancer. Some clones are missing from TCRdb's copy, which holds only in-frame ones; the method was immunoSEQ multiplex PCR. The sample consists of around 41,000 clones, roughly 84% of them appearing once. The starting material was PBMCs, obtained before any cancer treatment. These receptors were collected from a man between 40 and 75 years old with stage II lung adenocarcinoma. CDR3s include the opening cysteine and the closing phenylalanine or tryptophan. The D gene is left open where the match is weak. A row's size may be missing; if present it is once, few, many or a size class.

D gene	clone size	J gene	V gene	CDR3 DNA	CDR3 protein
TRBD2	NA	TRBJ2-1	TRBV9	TGTGCCAGCAGCGTAGCGGCGGGACTAGCGGGAGTTGAGCAGTTCTTC	CASSVAAGLAGVEQFF
NA	NA	TRBJ1-3	TRBV6-1	TGTGCCAGCAGTGAAGGAGGGGGCACCATATATTTT	CASSEGGGTIYF
TRBD1	medium-sized	TRBJ1-4	TRBV30	TGTGCCTGGAGTATGGGGGACAGCGTAAATGAAAAACTGTTTTTT	CAWSMGDSVNEKLFF
NA	NA	TRBJ2-7	TRBV11-2	TGTGCCAGCACCCGGGATAGCGGTACGAACGAGCAGTACTTC	CASTRDSGTNEQYF
NA	NA	TRBJ1-1	TRBV6-5	TGTGCCAGCAGTTACGGGGACGGGGGAGAGACTGAAGCTTTCTTT	CASSYGDGGETEAFF
TRBD2	NA	TRBJ2-1	TRBV7-3	TGTGCCAGCAGACCCGGGGGGGCCTCCTACAATGAGCAGTTCTTC	CASRPGGASYNEQFF
TRBD1	few	TRBJ2-1	TRBV9	TGTGCCAGCAGCGTAGCGGGACAGGGAGTTTTTTGGGGCCATGAGCAGTTCTTC	CASSVAGQGVFWGHEQFF
NA	NA	TRBJ2-1	TRBV29-1	TGCAGCGTTGGACGGCTAGCGTTTAGCAATGAGCAGTTCTTC	CSVGRLAFSNEQFF
NA	NA	TRBJ1-2	TRBV6-5	TGTGCCAGCAGACCTTACCGGGAGGCGGGGGGTGGCTACACCTTC	CASRPYREAGGGYTF
NA	NA	TRBJ1-4	TRBV29-1	TGCAGCGCCGGTGTCGGTACTAATGAAAAACTGTTTTTT	CSAGVGTNEKLFF
TRBD1	NA	TRBJ2-5	TRBV11-2	TGTGCCAGCAGCTCACAGGGGGTTACTGAGACCCAGTACTTC	CASSSQGVTETQYF
NA	once	TRBJ1-3	TRBV29-1	TGCAGCGTTGAAAGGAGCTCTGGAAACACCATATATTTT	CSVERSSGNTIYF
NA	NA	TRBJ1-3	TRBV21-1	TGTGCCAGCAGCAAAGAAACGGAGGTGGGTGGAAACACCATATATTTT	CASSKETEVGGNTIYF
NA	NA	TRBJ2-7	TRBV7-3	TGTGCCAGCAGCCCTCGGGGAGGGGGCTATTACGAGCAGTACTTC	CASSPRGGGYYEQYF
NA	NA	TRBJ2-1	TRBV7-9	TGTGCCAGCAGCCTCCGTCCGGGCTACAATGAGCAGTTCTTC	CASSLRPGYNEQFF
TRBD1	NA	TRBJ1-4	TRBV6-6	TGTGCCAGCAGTTACCAGGGGGGTGAAAAACTGTTTTTT	CASSYQGGEKLFF
NA	NA	TRBJ1-5	TRBV21-1	TGTGCCAGCAGCAATAATGGCAGGGAGGAAAATCAGCCCCAGCATTTT	CASSNNGREENQPQHF
NA	NA	TRBJ1-2	TRBV19	TGTGCCAGTAGTATGCAATGGGCCCACTATGGCTACACCTTC	CASSMQWAHYGYTF
NA	NA	TRBJ2-2	TRBV30	TGTGCCTGGAGTGTACCAATAGGCACCGGGGAGCTGTTTTTT	CAWSVPIGTGELFF
NA	NA	TRBJ1-1	TRBV7-2	TGTGCCAGCAGCTTCAGTCCTCAGGGTGAAGCTTTCTTT	CASSFSPQGEAFF
NA	NA	TRBJ2-2	TRBV19	TGTGCCAGTAGTATAAAGCTAGTGTACACCGGGGAGCTGTTTTTT	CASSIKLVYTGELFF
NA	NA	TRBJ1-2	TRBV5-4	TGTGCCAGCAGCTTGGCCGGAGTAGGCCATGGCTACACCTTC	CASSLAGVGHGYTF
NA	NA	TRBJ1-1	TRBV11-2	TGTGCCAGCAGCCAAAATTTCGGGGGTGAAGCTTTCTTT	CASSQNFGGEAFF
NA	few	TRBJ1-5	TRBV6-1	TGTGCCAGCAGTGGCAGCTTGAGTCAGCCCCAGCATTTT	CASSGSLSQPQHF
TRBD1	NA	TRBJ1-1	TRBV5-1	TGCGCCAGCAGCTTGGGGACAGGGTGGAGGGACACTGAAGCTTTCTTT	CASSLGTGWRDTEAFF
TRBD1	NA	TRBJ2-5	TRBV7-7	TGTGCCAGCAGCTCGAACTCCGGGACAGGCCAAGAGACCCAGTACTTC	CASSSNSGTGQETQYF
NA	NA	TRBJ2-1	TRBV19	TGTGCCAGTAGTCTTGAGAGCTCCTACAATGAGCAGTTCTTC	CASSLESSYNEQFF
NA	NA	TRBJ2-7	TRBV2	TGTGCCAGCGGTACCTCTAACACCTACGAGCAGTACTTC	CASGTSNTYEQYF
TRBD1	once	TRBJ1-5	TRBV15	TGTGCCACCAGCAGTCTTCAGGGGGCGCGGGGCAATCAGCCCCAGCATTTT	CATSSLQGARGNQPQHF
TRBD2	NA	TRBJ2-3	TRBV6-1	TGTGCCAGCAGTGATGGTCCGGGGGGAGAAGATACGCAGTATTTT	CASSDGPGGEDTQYF
NA	NA	TRBJ1-3	TRBV14	TGTGCCAGCAGCCGCTCCGGGCTTTATGGAAACACCATATATTTT	CASSRSGLYGNTIYF
NA	NA	TRBJ2-1	TRBV5-1	TGCGCCAGCAGCTTGGGAGGTGGAGTCAATGAGCAGTTCTTC	CASSLGGGVNEQFF
TRBD1	NA	TRBJ1-1	TRBV10-3	TGTGCCATCAGGGGGACAGACCAGAACACTGAAGCTTTCTTT	CAIRGTDQNTEAFF
NA	NA	TRBJ2-2	TRBV5-4	TGTGCCAGCAGCTTACCCCTCGGGGAGCTGTTTTTT	CASSLPLGELFF
TRBD1	NA	TRBJ1-2	TRBV6-6	TGTGCCAGCAGTTACTCGGGGACAGGGGGGTATGGCTACACCTTC	CASSYSGTGGYGYTF
NA	once	TRBJ1-1	TRBV10-3	TGTGCCATCAGTGACCGGGGGTCCACTGAAGCTTTCTTT	CAISDRGSTEAFF
NA	NA	TRBJ1-5	TRBV6-6	TGTGCCACCTCCCCTCAGGGAAATCAGCCCCAGCATTTT	CATSPQGNQPQHF
NA	NA	TRBJ2-3	TRBV19	TGTGCCAGTAGTATAGAGGATGAGGATACGCAGTATTTT	CASSIEDEDTQYF
NA	NA	TRBJ2-7	TRBV6-1	TGTGCCAGCCAGTCAGCGTTGGCAAGGGAGCAGTACTTC	CASQSALAREQYF
NA	NA	TRBJ1-5	TRBV4-1	TGCGCCAGCAGCCATTGGGCGGATCAGCCCCAGCATTTT	CASSHWADQPQHF
TRBD1	NA	TRBJ2-7	TRBV10-3	TGTGCCATCAGACCGGGACAGGGGTACGAGCAGTACTTC	CAIRPGQGYEQYF